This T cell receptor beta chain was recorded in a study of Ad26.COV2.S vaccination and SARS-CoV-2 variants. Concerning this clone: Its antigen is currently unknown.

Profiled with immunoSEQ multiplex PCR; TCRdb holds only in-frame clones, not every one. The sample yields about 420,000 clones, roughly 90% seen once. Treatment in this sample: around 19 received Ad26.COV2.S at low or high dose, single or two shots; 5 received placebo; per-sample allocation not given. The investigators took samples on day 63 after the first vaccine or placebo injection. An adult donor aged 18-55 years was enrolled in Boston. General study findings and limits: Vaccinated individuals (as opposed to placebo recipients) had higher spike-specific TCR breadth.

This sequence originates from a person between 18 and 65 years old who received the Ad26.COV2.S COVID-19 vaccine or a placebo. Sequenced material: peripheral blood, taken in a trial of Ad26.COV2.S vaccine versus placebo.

CDR3 protein: CASTLGVLANEKLFF. The CDR3 region has the DNA TGCGCCAGCACCCTGGGAGTTTTGGCTAATGAAAAACTGTTTTTT. The J gene is TRBJ1-4, the V gene TRBV5-1; D is uncertain. The germline V gene encodes CDR1 SGHRS and CDR2 YFSETQ. Trimming removed 6 bases from V and 3 bases from J, with 15 bases in between. The CDR3 runs to 15 residues.